This T cell receptor (beta chain) came from a study of cytomegalovirus exposure and HLA in healthy donors. Regarding the study as a whole: Most of the TCR beta V segments (in an earlier analysis) were productive either about 90% or about 30% of the time.

Worth noting for this clone: Its antigen remains unknown.

The PCR made use of 60 Vbeta and 13 Jbeta primers. Method: immunoSEQ multiplex PCR; TCRdb's copy keeps in-frame clones and lacks some. The sample lists some 120,000 clones; under 20% were seen once. Between the trimmed V and J ends, which lost 0 bases and 7 bases, there was a span of 13 bases. The CDR3 contains 14 residues. Germline V CDR1 and CDR2: GTSNPN, SVGIG (reference sequence). Source material: PBMCs. This clonotype originated in a female donor in good health and CMV-seropositive. The rearrangement links TRBV30 to TRBJ2-1; TRBD1 might be the D (5 bases). CDR3 region: CAWSVPGFWNEQFF. In DNA form, the CDR3 reads TGTGCCTGGAGTGTGCCAGGGTTTTGGAATGAGCAGTTCTTC.